The rows below give T cell receptor beta chains drawn from one sample of a study of control samples from healthy donors and cancer patients. The repertoire was sequenced with immunoSEQ multiplex PCR; TCRdb's copy has only in-frame clones and lacks some. This table has 120,000 to 150,000 clones, more than 85% appearing once. Sample: blood. These receptors originate from a man aged 30-40 years in good health. The CDR3 runs from the conserved cysteine through the conserved F or W. Each record gives: J gene, D gene, clone size, V gene, CDR3 protein, CDR3 DNA. The D gene is left open where the match is weak. Part of the rows lack a size; the others show once, few, many or a class for expanded clones.

J: TRBJ2-3; D: TRBD1; size: once; V: TRBV2; CDR3: CASSEGIKTGMFPDTQYF; DNA: TGTGCCAGCAGTGAGGGGATAAAGACAGGGATGTTTCCAGATACGCAGTATTTT
J: TRBJ1-3; D: -; size: -; V: TRBV14; CDR3: CASSYKQTSGNTIYF; DNA: TGTGCCAGCAGCTATAAGCAAACCTCTGGAAACACCATATATTTT
J: TRBJ1-6; D: -; size: -; V: TRBV19; CDR3: CASSIDWGSNSPLHF; DNA: TGTGCCAGTAGTATAGACTGGGGATCAAATTCACCCCTCCACTTT
J: TRBJ2-1; D: TRBD2; size: -; V: TRBV6-4; CDR3: CASSVSGGADEQFF; DNA: TGTGCCAGCAGTGTTAGCGGGGGGGCTGATGAGCAGTTCTTC
J: TRBJ2-7; D: TRBD1; size: -; V: TRBV7-2; CDR3: CASSLGTGATYEQYF; DNA: TGTGCCAGCAGCCTTGGTACAGGGGCCACCTACGAGCAGTACTTC
J: TRBJ1-1; D: -; size: once; V: TRBV9; CDR3: CASSVVSGTEAFF; DNA: TGTGCCAGCAGCGTAGTATCGGGCACTGAAGCTTTCTTT
J: TRBJ2-1; D: -; size: once; V: TRBV3-1/TRBV3-2; CDR3: CASSQSYNEQFF; DNA: TGTGCCAGCAGCCAATCCTACAATGAGCAGTTCTTC
J: TRBJ1-1; D: -; size: -; V: TRBV11-2; CDR3: CASSLAMNTEAFF; DNA: TGTGCCAGCAGCTTAGCCATGAACACTGAAGCTTTCTTT
J: TRBJ1-6; D: -; size: -; V: TRBV29-1; CDR3: CSVEQRRAQDSPLHF; DNA: TGCAGCGTTGAACAGCGGCGCGCCCAAGATTCACCCCTCCACTTT
J: TRBJ2-3; D: TRBD1; size: -; V: TRBV19; CDR3: CASSETGGEDTQYF; DNA: TGTGCCAGTAGTGAGACAGGGGGCGAAGATACGCAGTATTTT
J: TRBJ1-1; D: TRBD1; size: -; V: TRBV27; CDR3: CASSRRKGASDTEAFF; DNA: TGTGCCAGCAGCCGGCGGAAGGGGGCGTCGGACACTGAAGCTTTCTTT
J: TRBJ2-7; D: TRBD1; size: -; V: TRBV6-5; CDR3: CASSPRTGSFYEQYF; DNA: TGTGCCAGCAGTCCTCGGACAGGGTCGTTCTACGAGCAGTACTTC
J: TRBJ2-7; D: -; size: -; V: TRBV9; CDR3: CASSVGGGVYEQYF; DNA: TGTGCCAGCAGCGTAGGGGGCGGGGTCTACGAGCAGTACTTC
J: TRBJ1-5; D: -; size: many; V: TRBV29-1; CDR3: CSACTDNNQPQHF; DNA: TGCAGCGCCTGCACTGACAACAATCAGCCCCAGCATTTT
J: TRBJ1-1; D: -; size: once; V: TRBV25-1; CDR3: CASRPGTNTEAFF; DNA: TGTGCCAGCAGACCGGGAACGAATACTGAAGCTTTCTTT
J: TRBJ2-1; D: TRBD2; size: -; V: TRBV3-1/TRBV3-2; CDR3: CASSQGGLAGANNEQFF; DNA: TGTGCCAGCAGCCAAGGGGGACTAGCGGGGGCTAACAATGAGCAGTTCTTC
J: TRBJ2-5; D: TRBD1; size: -; V: TRBV5-1; CDR3: CASSGTERWETQYF; DNA: TGCGCCAGCAGCGGGACAGAAAGGTGGGAGACCCAGTACTTC
J: TRBJ1-5; D: -; size: -; V: TRBV11-2; CDR3: CASSQAGSNQPQHF; DNA: TGTGCCAGCAGCCAGGCAGGTAGCAATCAGCCCCAGCATTTT
J: TRBJ2-7; D: TRBD2; size: -; V: TRBV7-6; CDR3: CASSLGGLGGGEQYF; DNA: TGTGCCAGCAGCTTAGGGGGACTAGGTGGTGGGGAGCAGTACTTC
J: TRBJ2-3; D: TRBD2; size: -; V: TRBV5-4; CDR3: CASSLGLAGADTQYF; DNA: TGTGCCAGCAGCTTGGGTCTAGCGGGGGCAGATACGCAGTATTTT
J: TRBJ2-3; D: TRBD2; size: -; V: TRBV7-9; CDR3: CASSLLAGGSTDTQYF; DNA: TGTGCCAGCAGCCTCCTAGCGGGGGGTAGCACAGATACGCAGTATTTT
J: TRBJ1-5; D: -; size: few; V: TRBV28; CDR3: CASSIVRARKGQPQHF; DNA: TGTGCCAGCAGTATTGTGCGGGCCAGGAAAGGGCAGCCCCAGCATTTT
J: TRBJ2-7; D: -; size: -; V: TRBV20-1; CDR3: CSARDPPRQYF; DNA: TGCAGTGCTAGAGATCCTCCCAGGCAGTACTTC
J: TRBJ1-2; D: -; size: -; V: TRBV7-3; CDR3: CASSLLGTYGYTF; DNA: TGTGCCAGCAGCTTACTGGGGACCTATGGCTACACCTTC
J: TRBJ1-2; D: -; size: -; V: TRBV6-1; CDR3: CASSETVRGGYGYTF; DNA: TGTGCCAGCAGTGAAACGGTCCGGGGCGGCTATGGCTACACCTTC
J: TRBJ2-1; D: TRBD2; size: -; V: TRBV11-3; CDR3: CASSTRDRGRGNEQFF; DNA: TGTGCCAGCAGCACACGGGACCGCGGGAGGGGCAATGAGCAGTTCTTC
J: TRBJ1-3; D: -; size: -; V: TRBV6-5; CDR3: CASIASGNTIYF; DNA: TGTGCCAGCATCGCCTCTGGAAACACCATATATTTT
J: TRBJ1-1; D: -; size: -; V: TRBV19; CDR3: CASSIVPGAGTEAFF; DNA: TGTGCCAGTAGTATAGTTCCGGGGGCGGGCACTGAAGCTTTCTTT
J: TRBJ1-5; D: TRBD1; size: -; V: TRBV28; CDR3: CASSLQGGDQPQHF; DNA: TGTGCCAGCAGTTTACAGGGGGGAGATCAGCCCCAGCATTTT
J: TRBJ2-1; D: TRBD2; size: -; V: TRBV11-2; CDR3: CASSHSGGASNEQFF; DNA: TGTGCCAGCAGCCATAGCGGGGGGGCCTCCAATGAGCAGTTCTTC
J: TRBJ1-2; D: -; size: -; V: TRBV12-3/TRBV12-4; CDR3: CASSFGDGYTF; DNA: TGTGCCAGCAGTTTTGGGGATGGCTACACCTTC
J: TRBJ2-1; D: -; size: -; V: TRBV2; CDR3: CASSGGATYNEQFF; DNA: TGTGCCAGCAGTGGAGGGGCTACCTACAATGAGCAGTTCTTC
J: TRBJ1-6; D: -; size: -; V: TRBV7-9; CDR3: CASSFRVGNSPLHF; DNA: TGTGCCAGCAGCTTCAGAGTGGGAAATTCACCCCTCCACTTT
J: TRBJ1-1; D: -; size: -; V: TRBV28; CDR3: CASSPLPTEAFF; DNA: TGTGCCAGCAGTCCCCTCCCAACTGAAGCTTTCTTT
J: TRBJ1-2; D: -; size: -; V: TRBV15; CDR3: CATSRDTGGAESYYGYTF; DNA: TGTGCCACCAGCAGAGATACGGGGGGCGCAGAGTCTTACTATGGCTACACCTTC
J: TRBJ1-4; D: TRBD1; size: -; V: TRBV9; CDR3: CASSATGGGTNEKLFF; DNA: TGTGCCAGCAGTGCGACAGGGGGTGGAACTAATGAAAAACTGTTTTTT
J: TRBJ1-2; D: -; size: -; V: TRBV11-2; CDR3: CASSSGEAANYGYTF; DNA: TGTGCCAGCAGCTCCGGGGAGGCAGCTAACTATGGCTACACCTTC
J: TRBJ1-2; D: -; size: -; V: TRBV3-1/TRBV3-2; CDR3: CASSQASGITYGYTF; DNA: TGTGCCAGCAGCCAAGCGAGTGGGATCACCTATGGCTACACCTTC
J: TRBJ1-3; D: -; size: -; V: TRBV29-1; CDR3: CSVVPRAGVGNTIYF; DNA: TGCAGCGTTGTCCCCCGCGCAGGGGTTGGAAACACCATATATTTT
J: TRBJ2-3; D: -; size: -; V: TRBV6-4; CDR3: CASSEGSVGTDTQYF; DNA: TGTGCCAGCAGTGAAGGGTCCGTCGGCACAGATACGCAGTATTTT
J: TRBJ2-1; D: TRBD2; size: -; V: TRBV7-3; CDR3: CASSMGLAGPNEQFF; DNA: TGTGCCAGCAGCATGGGACTAGCGGGGCCCAATGAGCAGTTCTTC
J: TRBJ1-4; D: TRBD1; size: once; V: TRBV2; CDR3: CASRRTGESEKLFF; DNA: TGTGCCAGCAGGAGGACAGGGGAAAGTGAAAAACTGTTTTTT
J: TRBJ1-5; D: -; size: -; V: TRBV28; CDR3: CASSRPPGDNQPQHF; DNA: TGTGCCAGCAGCCGACCGCCAGGGGACAATCAGCCCCAGCATTTT
J: TRBJ1-2; D: -; size: -; V: TRBV21-1; CDR3: CASSKGTAKNYGYTF; DNA: TGTGCCAGCAGCAAGGGGACAGCCAAAAACTATGGCTACACCTTC
J: TRBJ1-5; D: TRBD1; size: -; V: TRBV7-8; CDR3: CASSQPGQGAESNQPQHF; DNA: TGTGCCAGCAGCCAACCGGGACAGGGGGCGGAGAGCAATCAGCCCCAGCATTTT
J: TRBJ1-4; D: TRBD1; size: -; V: TRBV6-1; CDR3: CASSEWDRNEKLFF; DNA: TGTGCCAGCAGTGAGTGGGACAGAAATGAAAAACTGTTTTTT
J: TRBJ2-2; D: TRBD1; size: -; V: TRBV5-1; CDR3: CASVRGQGAGELFF; DNA: TGCGCCAGTGTCCGGGGACAGGGAGCCGGGGAGCTGTTTTTT
J: TRBJ2-2; D: TRBD1; size: -; V: TRBV6-5; CDR3: CASSLRTGNTGELFF; DNA: TGTGCCAGCAGTCTCAGGACAGGTAACACCGGGGAGCTGTTTTTT
J: TRBJ1-2; D: TRBD1; size: -; V: TRBV9; CDR3: CASSEGSRGPYTF; DNA: TGTGCCAGCAGCGAAGGTAGTAGGGGGCCTTACACCTTC
J: TRBJ2-3; D: -; size: -; V: TRBV5-6; CDR3: CASSLVTDTQYF; DNA: TGTGCCAGCAGCCTTGTCACAGATACGCAGTATTTT
J: TRBJ1-3; D: -; size: -; V: TRBV6-5; CDR3: CASRDDSRSGNTIYF; DNA: TGTGCCAGCAGAGATGACAGCCGCTCTGGAAACACCATATATTTT
J: TRBJ2-3; D: TRBD2; size: once; V: TRBV6-6; CDR3: CASSYSASGGLDTQYF; DNA: TGTGCCAGCAGTTACTCAGCTAGCGGGGGGTTAGATACGCAGTATTTT
J: TRBJ1-2; D: TRBD1; size: -; V: TRBV30; CDR3: CAWSLAQGAWYGYTF; DNA: TGTGCCTGGAGTCTGGCCCAGGGGGCATGGTATGGCTACACCTTC
J: TRBJ1-2; D: TRBD1; size: -; V: TRBV4-2; CDR3: CASSQERDSSYGYTF; DNA: TGTGCCAGCAGCCAAGAACGGGACAGTAGCTATGGCTACACCTTC
J: TRBJ1-1; D: -; size: once; V: TRBV30; CDR3: CAWMPGSNTEAFF; DNA: TGTGCCTGGATGCCCGGTAGTAACACTGAAGCTTTCTTT
J: TRBJ1-2; D: -; size: -; V: TRBV5-6; CDR3: CASSWTGPNYGYTF; DNA: TGTGCCAGCAGCTGGACGGGACCCAACTATGGCTACACCTTC
J: TRBJ1-1; D: -; size: -; V: TRBV12-3/TRBV12-4; CDR3: CASRPDRSTEAFF; DNA: TGTGCCAGCAGACCAGACAGGTCCACTGAAGCTTTCTTT
J: TRBJ2-2; D: TRBD2; size: -; V: TRBV19; CDR3: CASSRLAGGTTGELFF; DNA: TGTGCCAGTAGTCGACTAGCGGGGGGTACCACCGGGGAGCTGTTTTTT
J: TRBJ2-7; D: -; size: few; V: TRBV7-9; CDR3: CASSLRGYEQYF; DNA: TGTGCCAGCAGCTTACGGGGCTACGAGCAGTACTTC